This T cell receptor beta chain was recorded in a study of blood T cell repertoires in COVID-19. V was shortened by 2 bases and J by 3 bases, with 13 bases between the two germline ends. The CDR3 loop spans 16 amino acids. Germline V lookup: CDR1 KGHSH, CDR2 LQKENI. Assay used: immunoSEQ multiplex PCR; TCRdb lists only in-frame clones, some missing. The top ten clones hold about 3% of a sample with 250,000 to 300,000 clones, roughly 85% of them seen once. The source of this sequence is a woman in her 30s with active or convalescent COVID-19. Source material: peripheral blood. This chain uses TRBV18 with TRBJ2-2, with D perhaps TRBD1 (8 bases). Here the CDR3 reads CASSPRTGRDTGELFF. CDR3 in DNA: TGTGCCAGCTCACCAAGGACAGGGAGGGACACCGGGGAGCTGTTTTTT.